This TCR beta chain was identified in a study of cytomegalovirus exposure and HLA in healthy donors. Broader study findings: Earlier analysis looked at TCR beta V segments, and most were productive about 90% or about 30% of the time. A few V segments could not be told apart, such as TRBV6-2 and TRBV6-3, and were left out. It was in a later analysis that TCR association rates were seen to vary by HLA locus, highest for DRB1 and lowest for HLA-C.

The PCR employed 60 Vbeta primers together with 13 Jbeta primers. Profiled with immunoSEQ multiplex PCR; TCRdb holds only in-frame clones, not every one. The sample lists more than 95,000 clones, about two thirds occurring once. The CDR3 sequence is 14 residues long. Germline V gene lookup returns CDR1 GTSNPN and CDR2 SVGIG (reference sequence). V lost 6 bases to trimming and J lost 4 bases; unmatched junction nucleotides: 8. Worth noting for this clone: Its antigen is not known.

Sequencing was carried out using PBMCs. V and J are TRBV30 and TRBJ1-1; 10 bases are shared with TRBD1. The TCR originated in a man between 25 and 39 years old in good health and CMV-seronegative. CDR3 coding DNA: TGTGCCTGTTCTCCGGGACAGGGGACCACTGAAGCTTTCTTT. It yields the protein CACSPGQGTTEAFF. The entire variable domain, with the rest obtained from reference TRBV30 and TRBJ1-1, is as follows: SQTIHQWPATLVQPVGSPLSLECTVEGTSNPNLYWYRQAAGRGLQLLFYSVGIGQISSEVPQNLSASRPQDRQFILSSKKLLLSDSGFYLCACSPGQGTTEAFFGQGTRLTVV.